The subject of this entry is one T cell receptor (beta chain). The source of the sample is a study of OX40 agonist ivuxolimab in advanced cancers. CDR3 size: 14 residues. The V and J ends lost 3 bases and 3 bases, in that order; junction bases with no gene match: 4. Germline V gene sequence: CDR1 MNHEY, CDR2 SVGAGI. This table comes from immunoSEQ multiplex PCR, and its TCRdb copy is limited to in-frame clones, with some not included. This repertoire shows about 35,000 clones, around 93% found once; its top ten account for 33%. The source is an adult with an advanced solid tumor such as melanoma, head and neck, liver or kidney cancer. This specimen consisted of CD4+ or CD8+ T cells sorted from blood, obtained in a trial of the OX40 agonist ivuxolimab. V usage is TRBV6-5 and J usage is TRBJ2-7; TRBD2 matches 8 bases. The CDR3 region has the DNA TGTGCCAGCAGTTATACGGGACTAGTCTACGAGCAGTACTTC. Its protein product is CASSYTGLVYEQYF.